The sequence of this TCR beta chain was determined in a study of PD-1 blockade in classical Hodgkin lymphoma. Every patient was affected by relapse after autologous stem cell transplantation, while exposure to brentuximab vedotin was not uniform. Patients reached a best response of complete response, partial response or progressive disease. Sequenced by immunoSEQ multiplex PCR; TCRdb stores in-frame clones only, minus some. The profile covers 40,000 or so clones, with 87% appearing a single time and approximately 10% taken by the ten largest. As for this clone: Its antigen is unknown.

Study conclusions and caveats: Those achieving complete response showed baseline diversity like newly diagnosed patients. Those patients who began receiving nivolumab less than 1 year after ASCT had lower diversity, and they were excluded.

The sample was peripheral blood mononuclear cells (PBMCs), taken at baseline. This clonotype was obtained from a human donor with classical Hodgkin lymphoma.

The CDR3 DNA reads as TGTGCCCAGGGAGGATATGGCTACACCTTC. Protein sequence: CAQGGYGYTF. This sequence joins TRBV6-5 and TRBJ1-2, with D tentatively TRBD1 (5 bases). Deletions cut 11 bases from V and 5 bases from J, with 9 bases between. This CDR3 spans 10 amino acids. CDR1 MNHEY and CDR2 SVGAGI come from the germline V gene.